The next 13 T cell receptor beta chains were all read from a single sample in a study of human T cells and chemical hapten exposure (dated by TCRdb to about 2021). Libraries were constructed by RACE. Sequencing relied on a NextSeq 500. Using fastp at Q25 and MiXCR, TCRdb reprocessed the public reads and kept productive beta chains. Each CDR3 protein appears once, grouped with its most common genes and DNA. The sample table lists more than 300,000 distinct CDR3 sequences, approximately 5.1% of them with a count of one. Of the sample, 2.5% to 3% falls within the top ten clones. Reading the label with the study, this specimen's time point is: pre-sensitization, week 0. The sample's treatment or condition label, in plain terms: therapeutic diphenylcyclopropenone sensitization with weekly scalp DPC. The sample here was whole blood, taken in connection with sensitization to the hapten diphenylcyclopropenone (DPC). Every receptor here comes from a woman aged 45 to 65 with alopecia areata. Some clones in this sample may be carry-over from other donors' samples.

This clonotype has only a few counts. The chain is built from TRBV7-6 and TRBJ1-1; D not resolved. Deletions cut 1 base from V and 1 base from J, with 16 bases between. Germline CDR1 and CDR2: SGHVS and FNYEAQ. This CDR3 region has 17 residues. The CDR3 nucleotides are TGTGCCAGCAGCTTAGGGGCCCTAAGGGAGCCGAACACTGAAGCTTTCTTT. Protein product: CASSLGALREPNTEAFF.

Points on this clonotype: A read error may explain this, as a much larger clone is one base away. V and J are TRBV20-1 and TRBJ2-5; unclear D gene. The CDR3 consists of 11 residues. The ends were cut back, 6 bases at V and 3 bases at J, with 8 bases in the middle. Germline V gene lookup returns CDR1 DFQATT and CDR2 SNEGSKA (reference sequence). Here the CDR3 DNA reads TGCAGTGCCCTGCCGGAAGAGACCCAGTACTTC. Translating it yields CSALPEETQYF.

In its sample, this clonotype was seen a few times. The V gene is TRBV15, the J gene TRBJ2-7; D gene uncertain. Trimming pared 0 bases from V and 9 bases from J, leaving 15 bases between. Germline V lookup: CDR1 LNHNV, CDR2 YYDKDF (reference sequence). The CDR3 totals 14 residues. This chain's CDR3 is CATSRDYNPVGQYF. CDR3 nucleotides: TGTGCCACCAGCAGAGATTATAATCCCGTTGGGCAGTACTTC.

A few counts support this clonotype. The V and J genes are TRBV12-3 or TRBV12-4 and TRBJ2-1; weak D call: TRBD2 (5 bases). V lost 4 bases and J 4 bases, leaving 11 bases between the germline ends. The CDR3 extends over 14 amino acids. CDR3 coding DNA: TGTGCCAGCAGTTCGGCCCGGGGTTACAATGAGCAGTTCTTC. Protein: CASSSARGYNEQFF.

The genes are TRBV6-1 and TRBJ1-2; D is ambiguous. V lost 7 bases to trimming and J lost 7 bases, with 16 bases between them. The germline V gene encodes CDR1 MNHNS and CDR2 SASEGT. The CDR3 is 13 residues long. CDR3 DNA sequence: TGTGCCAGCACGCCACCGACAAGGCCTGGCTACACCTTC. This sequence encodes CASTPPTRPGYTF.

This clonotype was picked up many times. The chain has TRBV27 and TRBJ1-2; D may be TRBD1 (6 bases). Germline assignment: CDR1 MNHEY and CDR2 SMNVEV (reference sequence). The CDR3 length is 15 residues. V lost 6 bases and J 5 bases, leaving 19 bases between the germline ends. The CDR3 DNA is TGTGCCAGCAGCCATGGGGGGGCAGGGGAGTATGGCTACACCTTC. It is translated as CASSHGGAGEYGYTF.

This clonotype was seen a few times. This chain joins TRBV15 and TRBJ1-5; D possibly corresponds to TRBD1 (6 bases). There are 14 residues in the CDR3. Per the germline V gene, CDR1 is LNHNV and CDR2 is YYDKDF (reference sequence). Trimming took off 3 bases at V and 2 bases at J, with 8 bases between the two ends. The CDR3 here is CATSSRGGNQPQHF. CDR3 nucleotides: TGTGCCACCAGCAGCAGGGGCGGCAATCAGCCCCAGCATTTT.

At least ten counts were recorded for this clonotype. This chain uses TRBV7-6 with TRBJ2-1; TRBD2 is a possible D gene (7 bases). Germline V lookup: CDR1 SGHVS, CDR2 FNYEAQ. This CDR3 is 16 amino acids long. V shed 5 bases and J shed 2 bases, with 16 bases lying between them. The CDR3: CASSLGGANPYNEQFF. In DNA, the CDR3 is TGTGCCAGCAGCCTAGGGGGGGCCAATCCCTACAATGAGCAGTTCTTC.

The rearrangement uses TRBV20-1 and TRBJ2-1, with 11 bases fitting TRBD1. CDR3 length equals 12 residues. Germline values: CDR1 DFQATT, CDR2 SNEGSKA (reference sequence). The V gene end was trimmed by 6 bases and the J gene end by 7 bases; junction bases not matched to a gene: 2. The CDR3 coding sequence is TGCAGTGCGTGGGACAGGGGGAATGAGCAGTTCTTC. It yields the protein CSAWDRGNEQFF.

This clonotype was seen at least ten times. V usage is TRBV3-1 and J usage is TRBJ2-1; 13 bases are shared with TRBD2. The CDR3 runs 17 residues. CDR1 is LGHDT, CDR2 YNNKEL, per germline (reference sequence). V was pared by 4 bases and J by 8 bases, with 11 bases of the junction left unmatched. CDR3 residues: CASSPFRLAGGEDEQFF. The CDR3 coding sequence is TGTGCCAGCAGCCCTTTCAGACTAGCGGGAGGAGAAGATGAGCAGTTCTTC.

This clonotype occurred a few times. V is TRBV28 and J is TRBJ2-7; 11 positions agree with TRBD2. V was pared by 5 bases and J by 1 base, with 7 bases of the junction left unmatched. Germline V gives CDR1 MDHEN, CDR2 SYDVKM. The CDR3 has 16 residues. CDR3 protein: CASSPARTSGSYEQYF. The CDR3 DNA follows: TGTGCCAGCAGTCCCGCCCGGACTAGCGGGTCCTACGAGCAGTACTTC.

This clonotype was detected ten times or more. The rearrangement uses TRBV12-5 and TRBJ2-1; a possible D gene is TRBD1 (6 bases). Per the germline V gene, CDR1 is LGHNT and CDR2 is FRNRAP. The CDR3 is 17 residues long. The V gene lost 1 base and the J gene lost 0 bases, with 13 bases spanning the gap. In nucleotides, the CDR3 is TGTGCTAGTGGTTTGGGAACAGGGAGAATCTCCTACAATGAGCAGTTCTTC. Its protein is CASGLGTGRISYNEQFF.

CDR3 region: CASRPKLTGNYGYTF. In DNA form, the CDR3 reads TGTGCCAGCAGACCGAAGCTGACAGGCAACTATGGCTACACCTTC. The rearrangement uses TRBV12-3 or TRBV12-4 and TRBJ1-2; TRBD1 might be the D (6 bases). The CDR3 totals 15 residues. Deletions cut 6 bases from V and 2 bases from J, with 16 bases between.